This T cell receptor (beta chain) was found in a study of cytomegalovirus exposure and HLA in healthy donors. Both 60 Vbeta primers and 13 Jbeta primers went into the PCR. Sequencing was performed with immunoSEQ multiplex PCR; in TCRdb, only in-frame clones are kept and a portion is missing. The sample has under 200,000 clones; 80% are singletons. J gave up 9 bases and V 11 bases, and 18 bases lay outside the gene matches. Germline V lookup: CDR1 LNHDA, CDR2 SQIVND (reference sequence). CDR3 length: 15 residues. The sequence was obtained from a middle-aged man in good health and CMV-seropositive. The V and J genes are TRBV19 and TRBJ2-3, with TRBD2 matching over 9 bases. Source material: PBMCs. The CDR3 DNA is TGTGCCTCGGCAGGTGCCGGGACTAGCTCACGAACGCAGTATTTT. It translates to CASAGAGTSSRTQYF.